These T cell receptor beta chains were read from a single sample in a study of CD8 T cells in ankylosing spondylitis. TCRdb called the 5' RACE reads again in MiXCR, with one record for every CDR3 protein. The sample lists fewer than 550,000 distinct CDR3 sequences; 5.3% were seen once. The sequenced sample consisted of blood, either unsorted or a sorted T cell fraction (not recorded which). The receptors originated from a male donor with ankylosing spondylitis. The CDR3 runs from the conserved cysteine through the conserved F or W. A D gene is named only where the DNA matches it firmly. Only part of the rows carry a size: once, few, many, or a class if the clone is expanded.

>TRBJ2-6|TRBD1|TRBV12-3/TRBV12-4|many
CASSPRGTVSSGANVLTF
TGTGCCAGCAGCCCGAGGGGGACAGTTAGCTCTGGGGCCAACGTCCTGACTTTC
>TRBJ2-3|-|TRBV20-1|many
CSARDPVVSTDTQYF
TGCAGTGCTAGAGATCCGGTAGTTAGCACAGATACGCAGTATTTT
>TRBJ2-4|-|TRBV7-2|many
CASSDRRGSGNIQYF
TGTGCCAGCAGCGATCGCCGGGGCTCGGGAAACATTCAGTACTTC
>TRBJ2-3|-|TRBV28|few
CASSPLRASTDTQYF
TGTGCCAGCAGTCCCCTCAGGGCTAGCACAGATACGCAGTATTTT
>TRBJ2-5|TRBD2|TRBV12-3/TRBV12-4|many
CASSSTRTTSGEQETQYF
TGTGCCAGCAGTTCTACTCGAACGACTAGCGGGGAACAAGAGACCCAGTACTTC
>TRBJ2-2|-|TRBV9|many
CASSAGAGRILYTGELFF
TGTGCCAGCAGCGCCGGGGCAGGGCGAATACTTTACACCGGGGAGCTGTTTTTT
>TRBJ1-2|-|TRBV7-9|many
CASSLGHTMGYTF
TGTGCCAGCAGCTTGGGACACACTATGGGCTACACCTTC
>TRBJ2-2|-|TRBV29-1|many
CSVEGVGIGTGELFF
TGCAGCGTTGAAGGGGTAGGGATCGGTACCGGGGAGCTGTTTTTT
>TRBJ1-1|-|TRBV12-3/TRBV12-4|medium-sized
CASSPLANPGSEAFF
TGTGCCAGCAGCCCTCTTGCCAACCCGGGATCTGAAGCTTTCTTT
>TRBJ2-7|-|TRBV4-1|-
CASSQDSSGVSYEQYF
TGCGCCAGCAGCCAAGATTCCAGCGGAGTCTCCTACGAGCAGTACTTC
>TRBJ2-5|-|TRBV21-1|-
CASSKVAHLAGGRPQETQYF
TGTGCCAGCAGCAAAGTTGCCCACCTAGCGGGGGGGCGCCCCCAAGAGACCCAGTACTTC
>TRBJ2-3|TRBD2|TRBV20-1|many
CSGLAGGSSTDTQYF
TGCAGTGGACTAGCGGGGGGTTCTAGCACAGATACGCAGTATTTT
>TRBJ2-3|-|TRBV4-3|many
CASSQGNLGADTQYF
TGCGCCAGCAGCCAAGGGAACCTGGGGGCAGATACGCAGTATTTT
>TRBJ2-5|-|TRBV6-1|many
CASTITRRGTQYF
TGTGCCAGCACCATAACTAGGAGGGGGACCCAGTACTTC
>TRBJ2-3|TRBD2|TRBV5-1|many
CASSLPLAGGRSDTQYF
TGCGCCAGCAGCTTGCCCTTAGCGGGGGGGCGGTCAGATACGCAGTATTTT
>TRBJ2-3|-|TRBV18|few
CASSPARVTDTQYF
TGTGCCAGCTCACCAGCACGGGTCACAGATACGCAGTATTTT
>TRBJ2-3|TRBD2|TRBV20-1|many
CSARDRGRESTDTQYF
TGCAGTGCTAGAGATCGGGGGAGGGAAAGCACAGATACGCAGTATTTT
>TRBJ2-7|TRBD1|TRBV7-2|many
CASTLQIRDRVYEQYF
TGTGCCAGCACCCTGCAAATCCGGGACAGGGTCTACGAGCAGTACTTC
>TRBJ2-1|TRBD2|TRBV28|many
CASSLDTSGRALYNEQFF
TGTGCCAGCAGTTTGGACACTAGCGGGAGGGCCCTCTACAATGAGCAGTTCTTC
>TRBJ2-7|-|TRBV4-1|many
CASSPSVTFPYEQYF
TGCGCCAGCAGCCCGAGCGTGACTTTCCCATACGAGCAGTACTTC
>TRBJ1-1|TRBD1|TRBV20-1|many
CSALDRLGPAFF
TGCAGTGCCTTGGACAGGTTGGGGCCGGCTTTCTTT
>TRBJ2-1|-|TRBV10-3|many
CAIRRTGGTYNEQFF
TGTGCCATCAGGAGGACAGGAGGGACCTACAATGAGCAGTTCTTC
>TRBJ1-6|-|TRBV5-1|many
CASSLEGRVVSPLHF
TGCGCCAGCAGCTTGGAGGGCAGGGTCGTTTCACCCCTCCACTTT